A single sample gave rise to the 20 T cell receptor beta chains below, sequenced in a study of T cells in Graves' hyperthyroidism and ophthalmopathy. The TCR beta CDR3 regions underwent amplification using RNA transcripts as the source. The HTBI primer set served for first-round RT-PCR of the TCR CDR3. From the multiplex PCR reads, TCRdb called clonotypes with MiXCR, one entry per CDR3 protein. The sample lists some 700,000 distinct CDR3 sequences; approximately 15% were seen once. The sample taken for sequencing was blood. These receptors were obtained from a man aged 45-65 years with Graves' hyperthyroidism.

As regards this clonotype: Its ends do not fully match the called genes, so a read error is possible. The V and J genes are TRBV3-1 and TRBJ2-2; TRBD2 agrees at 9 bases. The CDR3 loop spans 19 amino acids. CDR1 and CDR2 (germline): LGHDT, YNNKEL (reference sequence). Here the CDR3 DNA reads TGTGCTAGCAGCCTAGATCGAAGCGGGAGGAGAATCCACACCGGGGAGCTGTTTTTT. Protein product: CASSLDRSGRRIHTGELFF.

This clonotype was counted a few times. This chain links TRBV15 with TRBJ2-1; D gene uncertain. The germline V and J ends were trimmed by 3 bases and 4 bases, with 1 base remaining between them. Germline V gene lookup returns CDR1 LNHNV and CDR2 YYDKDF (reference sequence). CDR3 size: 11 residues. The DNA for the CDR3 is TGTGCCACCAGCAGGTACAATGAGCAGTTCTTC. Protein sequence: CATSRYNEQFF.

The chain carries TRBV2 and TRBJ1-5; the D gene is possibly TRBD1 (5 bases). V shed 8 bases and J shed 4 bases, with 12 bases lying between them. This CDR3 has 13 amino acids. Germline lookup yields CDR1 SNHLY and CDR2 FYNNEI. The CDR3 spells CASSGQPNQPQHF. Here the CDR3 DNA reads TGTGCCAGCTCGGGGCAGCCTAATCAGCCCCAGCATTTT.

There are many counts of this clonotype. The J gene is TRBJ1-1, the V gene TRBV20-1; no clear D gene. CDR3 length equals 17 residues. Germline CDR1 and CDR2: DFQATT and SNEGSKA (reference sequence). V was cut by 1 base and J by 1 base, with 19 bases left in between. The CDR3 spells CSARGFRLSGGNTEAFF. The CDR3 bases are TGCAGTGCTAGAGGGTTTAGGTTGAGTGGTGGGAACACTGAAGCTTTCTTT.

This clonotype was found many times. V and J are TRBV30 and TRBJ1-5, with D possibly TRBD1 on 5 matching bases. The CDR3 spans 13 residues. CDR1 and CDR2 from the germline V gene are GTSNPN and SVGIG (reference sequence). V was shortened by 1 base and J by 4 bases, with 8 bases between the two germline ends. CDR3 region: CAWSGTTNQPQHF. CDR3 sequence (DNA): TGTGCCTGGAGTGGGACAACTAATCAGCCCCAGCATTTT.

This clonotype was observed at least ten times. CDR3 loop: CASSFHEKLFF. The CDR3 DNA sequence: TGTGCCAGCAGTTTTCACGAAAAACTGTTTTTT. The chain carries TRBV28 and TRBJ1-4; no definite D call. Germline V CDR1 and CDR2: MDHEN, SYDVKM. The length of the CDR3 is 11 residues. V gave up 3 bases and J gave up 8 bases, with 4 bases separating them.

This clonotype was seen many times. This chain uses TRBV7-3 with TRBJ2-7, with TRBD1 as a possible D gene (6 bases). The CDR3 is 17 amino acids. V lost 2 bases and J 1 base, leaving 18 bases between the germline ends. Germline CDR1 SGHTA, CDR2 FQGTGA. Written as DNA, the CDR3 is TGTGCCAGCAGCTTATCTACGGACAGAAAATTATCCTACGAGCAGTACTTC. Protein sequence: CASSLSTDRKLSYEQYF.

This clonotype was counted only a few times. The chain uses TRBV18 and TRBJ2-2; 7 positions match TRBD2. There are 17 residues in the CDR3. V shed 0 bases and J 2 bases; nucleotides not matched to a gene: 6. CDR1 KGHSH and CDR2 LQKENI come from the germline V gene. The CDR3 is CASSPPFSGLNTGELFF. The CDR3 DNA reads TGTGCCAGCTCACCACCGTTTAGCGGGCTAAACACCGGGGAGCTGTTTTTT.

This clonotype was counted many times. The rearrangement joins TRBV5-1 to TRBJ2-7; D may be TRBD2 (5 bases). The germline V gene encodes CDR1 SGHRS and CDR2 YFSETQ. The CDR3 sequence is 15 residues long. V lost 4 bases and J lost 0, with 14 bases in between. The CDR3 nucleotides are TGCGCCAGCAGCCCCCGGCCGGGGAGCTCCTACGAGCAGTACTTC. It codes for CASSPRPGSSYEQYF.

This clonotype occurred a few times. This chain uses TRBV29-1 with TRBJ2-1, with TRBD2 matching over 10 bases. V shed 7 bases, J shed 1 base, and the junction held 4 bases outside the gene matches. Germline V gene lookup returns CDR1 SQVTM and CDR2 ANQGSEA. The CDR3 has 14 residues. CDR3 sequence (DNA): TGCAGCGAGTCTAGCGGGAGTTCCTACAATGAGCAGTTCTTC. Protein product: CSESSGSSYNEQFF.

J is TRBJ2-1 and V is TRBV12-3 or TRBV12-4, with D possibly TRBD2 on 5 matching bases. The CDR3 is made up of 12 amino acids. The V end was cut by 11 bases, the J end by 0 bases, with 8 bases between. The CDR3, as DNA: TGTGCCGTGAGGGTCTCCTACAATGAGCAGTTCTTC. Translating it yields CAVRVSYNEQFF.

This clonotype was picked up a small number of times. At one end, the junction sequence differs from germline, possibly due to a read error. The chain carries TRBV19 and TRBJ2-2, with a tentative D call TRBD2 (6 bases). The CDR3 runs 16 residues. Germline CDR1 is LNHDA and CDR2 is SQIVND (reference sequence). Here the CDR3 reads CASSTVGTVRTGELFF. For the CDR3, the DNA is TGTGCCAGCAGTACCGTGGGGACTGTGAGGACCGGGGAGCTGTTTTTT.

This clonotype was counted at least ten times. The rearrangement joins TRBV5-6 to TRBJ2-7; no clear D gene. V lost 6 bases and J 2 bases, leaving 21 bases between the germline ends. The CDR3 has 16 amino acids. Germline-derived CDR1 and CDR2 are SGHDT and YYEEEE. DNA of the CDR3: TGTGCCAGCACCTGGTGGTCGGGTTCCTCTACCTACGAGCAGTACTTC. This gives the protein CASTWWSGSSTYEQYF. Full variable domain (outside the CDR3, taken from reference TRBV5-6 and TRBJ2-7): DAGVTQSPTHLIKTRGQQVTLRCSPKSGHDTVSWYQQALGQGPQFIFQYYEEEERQRGNFPDRFSGHQFPNYSSELNVNALLLGDSALYLCASTWWSGSSTYEQYFGPGTRLTVT.

This clonotype came up many times. The chain is built from TRBV20-1 and TRBJ2-1; D possibly corresponds to TRBD2 (5 bases). The V gene lost 5 bases and the J gene lost 1 base, with 12 bases spanning the gap. The germline gives CDR1 DFQATT, CDR2 SNEGSKA (reference sequence). There are 14 residues in the CDR3. As DNA, the CDR3 is TGCAGTGCTGAAAGCGGAAAGTCCTACAATGAGCAGTTCTTC. Translating it yields CSAESGKSYNEQFF.

In this sample, this clonotype turned up a few times. V usage is TRBV29-1 and J usage is TRBJ2-3, with 11 bases lining up with TRBD2. CDR1 is SQVTM and CDR2 is ANQGSEA in the germline V gene. Unmatched junction bases numbered 8, after V lost 7 bases and J lost 5 bases. The CDR3 has 14 amino acids. In DNA, the CDR3 is TGCAGCGACGGGGGTCTAGCGGGAGGAGATACGCAGTATTTT. Protein: CSDGGLAGGDTQYF.

This clonotype was detected a few times. The chain combines TRBV20-1 with TRBJ2-1, with TRBD2 matching 11 bases. The CDR3 spans 15 residues. V lost 3 bases, J lost 5 bases, and 6 bases stayed unmatched. In germline, CDR1 is DFQATT, CDR2 SNEGSKA (reference sequence). The DNA for the CDR3 is TGCAGTGCTAGGTCCGGGACTAGCGGAAACAATGAGCAGTTCTTC. Translation: CSARSGTSGNNEQFF.

This clonotype was detected ten times or more. The rearrangement joins TRBV27 to TRBJ2-3; TRBD2 matches 10 bases. The CDR3 length is 15 residues. Germline V gene data show CDR1 as MNHEY and CDR2 as SMNVEV (reference sequence). V was pared by 4 bases and J by 5 bases, with 6 bases of the junction left unmatched. The DNA of the CDR3 is TGTGCCAGCAGTTCGATAGCGGGAGGAGGAGATACGCAGTATTTT. This codes for CASSSIAGGGDTQYF.

This clonotype turned up a few times. The chain has TRBV20-1 and TRBJ2-7; D is uncertain. The CDR3 runs 16 residues. V lost 0 bases and J lost 3, with 18 bases in between. Per germline, CDR1 DFQATT and CDR2 SNEGSKA (reference sequence). The CDR3 protein is CSARDRSPARIYEQYF. The CDR3 region has the DNA TGCAGTGCTAGAGATCGGTCACCTGCACGTATCTACGAGCAGTACTTC.

In this sample, this clonotype turned up many times. The chain carries TRBV28 and TRBJ1-4; possible D gene TRBD1, 5 bases. The V end lost 4 bases, the J end lost 7 bases, and 16 bases lay between the germline ends. This CDR3 spans 15 amino acids. Germline values: CDR1 MDHEN, CDR2 SYDVKM. CDR3 in amino acids: CASSSQGVRGEKLFF. CDR3 nucleotides: TGTGCCAGCAGTTCTCAAGGGGTACGTGGTGAAAAACTGTTTTTT.

This clonotype has a handful of counts. The rearrangement uses TRBV20-1 and TRBJ2-1; TRBD2 agrees at 13 bases. The CDR3 runs to 16 residues. From germline, CDR1 is DFQATT and CDR2 SNEGSKA (reference sequence). CDR3 sequence reads: CSLGLAGALQVNEQFF. CDR3 DNA: TGCAGCCTAGGACTAGCGGGGGCATTACAGGTGAATGAGCAGTTCTTC.